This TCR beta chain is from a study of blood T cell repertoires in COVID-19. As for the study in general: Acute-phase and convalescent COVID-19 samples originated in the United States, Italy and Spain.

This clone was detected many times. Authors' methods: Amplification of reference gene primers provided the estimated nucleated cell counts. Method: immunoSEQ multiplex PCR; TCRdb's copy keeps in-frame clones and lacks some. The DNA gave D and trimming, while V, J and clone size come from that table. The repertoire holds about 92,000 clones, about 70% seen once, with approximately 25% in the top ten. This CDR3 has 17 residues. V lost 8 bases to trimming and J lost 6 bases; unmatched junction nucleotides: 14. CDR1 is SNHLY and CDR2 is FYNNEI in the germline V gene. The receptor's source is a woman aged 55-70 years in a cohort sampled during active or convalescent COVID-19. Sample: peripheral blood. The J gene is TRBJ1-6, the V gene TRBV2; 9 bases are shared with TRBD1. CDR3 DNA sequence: TGTGCCAGCGGGACGGGGAGACAGGGGGTGAGTAATTCACCCCTCCACTTT. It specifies CASGTGRQGVSNSPLHF.